The following is a TCR beta chain sequence with its context. Its antigen is not known. The data are from a study of T cell repertoires in cytomegalovirus infection. Study-level information: Public TCR beta signatures provided an indication of both CMV infection and a matching HLA type.

A single record per CDR3 protein comes from TCRdb applying MiXCR to the reads. The table includes about 890,000 distinct CDR3 sequences, less than 40% detected once. There are 15 residues in the CDR3. The germline CDR1 and CDR2 sequences are LNHDA and SQIVND (reference sequence). V was shortened by 4 bases and J by 0 bases, with 7 bases between the two germline ends. The source is a human donor in good health (CMV status not recorded). Some clones in this sample may be carry-over from other donors' samples. Sequenced material: cultured CD8+ T cells from PBMCs, taken from culture after CMV antigen stimulation. This chain links TRBV19 with TRBJ1-6; D ambiguous. CDR3 residues: CASSKYSSYNSPLHF. In DNA, the CDR3 is TGTGCCAGTAGTAAATATAGCTCCTATAATTCACCCCTCCACTTT.